The clone carrying this T cell receptor (beta chain) was detected a few times. A J-beta primer mix and a sample-barcoded 5' primer were used in a second PCR of roughly 6 to 12 cycles. Carrying 12 random nucleotides, a template-switch adaptor labeled each individual cDNA molecule. TCRdb independently ran MiXCR on the 5' RACE reads; one entry per CDR3 protein. The sample consists of over 700,000 distinct CDR3 sequences, 25% of them appearing once. This entry comes from a study of blood T cells in healthy people across ages. This same sample was also taken into another study, of T cells of mothers and their children.

The sequencing sample was made of blood. This clonotype was obtained from a boy aged 5-17 years in good health.

CDR3 sequence (DNA): TGCAGCGTTGTGGGTCTAGCAGAGTACCAAGAGACCCAGTACTTC. This translates into CSVVGLAEYQETQYF. V is TRBV29-1 and J is TRBJ2-5, with D maybe TRBD2 (5 bases). V was clipped by 4 bases and J by 0 bases, with 15 bases between them. This CDR3 contains 15 residues. Germline V gene lookup returns CDR1 SQVTM and CDR2 ANQGSEA.